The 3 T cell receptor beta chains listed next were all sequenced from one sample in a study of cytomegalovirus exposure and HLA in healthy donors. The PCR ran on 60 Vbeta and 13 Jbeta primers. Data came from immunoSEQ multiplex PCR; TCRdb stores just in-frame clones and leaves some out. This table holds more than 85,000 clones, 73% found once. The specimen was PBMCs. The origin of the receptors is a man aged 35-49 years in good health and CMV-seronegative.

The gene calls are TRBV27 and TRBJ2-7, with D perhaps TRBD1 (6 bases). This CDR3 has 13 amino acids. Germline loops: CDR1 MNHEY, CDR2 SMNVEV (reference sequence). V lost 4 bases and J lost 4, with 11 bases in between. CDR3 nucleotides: TGTGCCAGCAGTTCGGGCAGGGGTTACGAGCAGTACTTC. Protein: CASSSGRGYEQYF.

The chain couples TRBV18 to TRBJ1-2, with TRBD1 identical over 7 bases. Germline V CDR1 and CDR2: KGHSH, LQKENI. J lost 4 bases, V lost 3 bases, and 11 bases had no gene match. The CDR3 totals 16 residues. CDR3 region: CASSPATRGSAYGYTF. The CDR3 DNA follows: TGTGCCAGCTCACCTGCGACCAGGGGGTCAGCCTATGGCTACACCTTC.

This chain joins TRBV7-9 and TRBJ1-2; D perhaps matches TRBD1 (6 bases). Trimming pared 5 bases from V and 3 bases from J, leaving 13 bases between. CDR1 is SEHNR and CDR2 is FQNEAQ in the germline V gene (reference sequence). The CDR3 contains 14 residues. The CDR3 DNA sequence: TGTGCCAGCAGCCTCCAGGGGAGGGACTATGGCTACACCTTC. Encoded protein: CASSLQGRDYGYTF.